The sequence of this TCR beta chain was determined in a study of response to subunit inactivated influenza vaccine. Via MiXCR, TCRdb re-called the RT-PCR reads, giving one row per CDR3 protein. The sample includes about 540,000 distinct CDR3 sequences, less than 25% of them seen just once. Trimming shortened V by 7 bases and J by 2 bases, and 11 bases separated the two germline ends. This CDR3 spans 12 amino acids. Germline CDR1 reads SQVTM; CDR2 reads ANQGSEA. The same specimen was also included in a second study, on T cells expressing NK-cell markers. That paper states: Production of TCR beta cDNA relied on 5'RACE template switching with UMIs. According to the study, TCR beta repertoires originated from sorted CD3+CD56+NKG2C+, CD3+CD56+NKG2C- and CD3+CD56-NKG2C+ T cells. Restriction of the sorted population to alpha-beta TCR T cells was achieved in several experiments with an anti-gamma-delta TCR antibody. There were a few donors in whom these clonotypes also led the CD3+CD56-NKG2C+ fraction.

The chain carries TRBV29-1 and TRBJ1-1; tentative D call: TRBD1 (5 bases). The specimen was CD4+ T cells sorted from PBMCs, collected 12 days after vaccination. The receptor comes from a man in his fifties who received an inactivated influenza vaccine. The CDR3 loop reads CSGRQSNTEAFF. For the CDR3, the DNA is TGCAGCGGAAGACAGAGTAACACTGAAGCTTTCTTT.